What follows describes a single TCR beta chain. This sample is drawn from a study of blood T cell repertoires in COVID-19. The overall study: Specimens from acute and convalescent COVID-19 originated in the United States, Italy and Spain.

Original processing notes: Estimation of nucleated cell counts relied on the amplification of reference gene primers. The protocol was immunoSEQ multiplex PCR, while the TCRdb copy is restricted to in-frame clones and leaves out a portion. From that table come the V and J calls and clone size; the DNA was used to work out D and trimming. The sample lists 400,000 to 500,000 clones, approximately 87% occurring once. With V trimmed by 5 bases and J by 7 bases, 2 bases remained unmatched. CDR1 is SEHNR and CDR2 is FQNEAQ in the germline V gene (reference sequence). The CDR3 contains 12 residues. The source material was PBMCs or T cells enriched from blood (not recorded which). The chain has TRBV7-9 and TRBJ2-1; 7 bases are shared with TRBD2. The TCR comes from a woman aged 40-49 years who had recovered from COVID-19. CDR3 DNA sequence: TGTGCCAGCAGCCCGGGGGGTAATGAGCAGTTCTTC. Its translation: CASSPGGNEQFF.